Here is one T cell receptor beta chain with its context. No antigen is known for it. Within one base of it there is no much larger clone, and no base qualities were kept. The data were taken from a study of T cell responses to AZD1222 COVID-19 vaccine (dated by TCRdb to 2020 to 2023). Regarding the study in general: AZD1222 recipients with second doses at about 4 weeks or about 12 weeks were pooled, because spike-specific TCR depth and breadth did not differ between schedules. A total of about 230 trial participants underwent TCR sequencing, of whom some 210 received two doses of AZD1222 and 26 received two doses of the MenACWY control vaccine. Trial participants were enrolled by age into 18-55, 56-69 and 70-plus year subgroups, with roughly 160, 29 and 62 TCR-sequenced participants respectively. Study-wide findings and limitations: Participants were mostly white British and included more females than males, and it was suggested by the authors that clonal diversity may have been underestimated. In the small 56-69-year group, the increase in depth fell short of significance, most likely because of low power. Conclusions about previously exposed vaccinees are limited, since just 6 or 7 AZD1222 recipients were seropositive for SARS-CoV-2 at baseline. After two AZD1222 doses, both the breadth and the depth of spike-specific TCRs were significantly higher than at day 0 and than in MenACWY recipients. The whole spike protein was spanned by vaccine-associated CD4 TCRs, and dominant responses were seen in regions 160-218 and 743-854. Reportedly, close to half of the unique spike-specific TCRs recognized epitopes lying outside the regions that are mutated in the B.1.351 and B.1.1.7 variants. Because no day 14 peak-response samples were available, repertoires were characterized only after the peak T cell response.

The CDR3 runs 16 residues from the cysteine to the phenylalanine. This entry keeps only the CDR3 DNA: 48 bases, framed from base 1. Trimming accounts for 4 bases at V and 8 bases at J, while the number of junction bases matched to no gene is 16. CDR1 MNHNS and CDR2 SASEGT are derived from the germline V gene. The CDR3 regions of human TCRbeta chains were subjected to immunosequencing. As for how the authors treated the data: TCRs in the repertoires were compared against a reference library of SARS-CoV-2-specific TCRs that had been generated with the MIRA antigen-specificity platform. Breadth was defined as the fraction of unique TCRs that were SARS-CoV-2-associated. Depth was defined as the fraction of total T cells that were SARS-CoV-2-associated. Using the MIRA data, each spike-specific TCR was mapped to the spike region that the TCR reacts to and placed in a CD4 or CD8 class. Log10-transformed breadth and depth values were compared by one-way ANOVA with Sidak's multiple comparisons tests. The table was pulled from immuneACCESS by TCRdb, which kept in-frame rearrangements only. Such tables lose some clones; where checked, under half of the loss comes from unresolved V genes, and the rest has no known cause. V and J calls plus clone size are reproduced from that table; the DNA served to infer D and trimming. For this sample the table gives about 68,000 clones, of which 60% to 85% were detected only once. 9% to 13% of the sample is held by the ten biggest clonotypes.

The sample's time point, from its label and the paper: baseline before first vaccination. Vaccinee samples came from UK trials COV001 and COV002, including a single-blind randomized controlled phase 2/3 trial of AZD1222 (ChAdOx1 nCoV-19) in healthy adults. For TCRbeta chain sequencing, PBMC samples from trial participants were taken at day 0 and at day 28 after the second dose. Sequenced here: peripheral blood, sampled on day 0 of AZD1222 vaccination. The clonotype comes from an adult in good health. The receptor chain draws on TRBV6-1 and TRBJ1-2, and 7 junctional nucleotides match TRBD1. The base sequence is TGTGCCAGCAGTGCGACACGGATGGACAGGTCGGGGGGCTACACCTTC. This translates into CASSATRMDRSGGYTF.